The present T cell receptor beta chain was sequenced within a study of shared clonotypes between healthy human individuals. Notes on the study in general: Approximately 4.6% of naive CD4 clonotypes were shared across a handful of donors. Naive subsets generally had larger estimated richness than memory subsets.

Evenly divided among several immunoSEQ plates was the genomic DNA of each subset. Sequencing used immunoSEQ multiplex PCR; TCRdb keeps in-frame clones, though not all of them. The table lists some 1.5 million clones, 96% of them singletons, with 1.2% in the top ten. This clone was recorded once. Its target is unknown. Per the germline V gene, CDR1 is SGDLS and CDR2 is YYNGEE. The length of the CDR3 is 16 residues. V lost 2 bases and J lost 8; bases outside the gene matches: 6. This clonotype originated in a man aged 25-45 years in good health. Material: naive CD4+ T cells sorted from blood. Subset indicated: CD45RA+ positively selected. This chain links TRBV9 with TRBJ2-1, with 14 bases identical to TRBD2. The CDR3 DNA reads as TGTGCCAGCAGCGTGGGACTAGCGGGAGTGGAGGATGAGCAGTTCTTC. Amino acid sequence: CASSVGLAGVEDEQFF.